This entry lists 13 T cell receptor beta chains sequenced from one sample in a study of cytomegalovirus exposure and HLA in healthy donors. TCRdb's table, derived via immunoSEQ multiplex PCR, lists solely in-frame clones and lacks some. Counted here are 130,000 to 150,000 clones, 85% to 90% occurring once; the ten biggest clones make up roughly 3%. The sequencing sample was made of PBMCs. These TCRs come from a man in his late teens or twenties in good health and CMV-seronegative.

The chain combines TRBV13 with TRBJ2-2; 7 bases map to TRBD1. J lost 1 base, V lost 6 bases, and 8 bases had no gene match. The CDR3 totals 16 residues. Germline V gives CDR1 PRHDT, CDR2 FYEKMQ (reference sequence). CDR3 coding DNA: TGTGCCAGCAGTTACCGACAGGGACGGAACACCGGGGAGCTGTTTTTT. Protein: CASSYRQGRNTGELFF.

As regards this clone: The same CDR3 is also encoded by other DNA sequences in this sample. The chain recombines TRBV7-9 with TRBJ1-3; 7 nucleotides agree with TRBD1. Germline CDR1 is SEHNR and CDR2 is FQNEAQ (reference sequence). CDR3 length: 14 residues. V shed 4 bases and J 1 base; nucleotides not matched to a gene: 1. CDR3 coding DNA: TGTGCCAGCAGCTCACAGGGGTCTGGAAACACCATATATTTT. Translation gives CASSSQGSGNTIYF.

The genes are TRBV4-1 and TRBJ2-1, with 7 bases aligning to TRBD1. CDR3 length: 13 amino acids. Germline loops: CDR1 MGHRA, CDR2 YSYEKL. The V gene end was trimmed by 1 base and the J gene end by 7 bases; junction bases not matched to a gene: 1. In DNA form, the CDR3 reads TGCGCCAGCAGCCAAGGGACAGGAAATGAGCAGTTCTTC. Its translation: CASSQGTGNEQFF.

The CDR3 DNA reads TGTGCCAGCAGTGCCCGGGAAACTGAAGCTTTCTTT. Translating gives CASSARETEAFF. The rearrangement joins TRBV25-1 to TRBJ1-1; D unresolved. Germline V gene sequence: CDR1 MGHDK, CDR2 SYGVNS. With 4 bases removed from V and 5 bases from J, the gap between germline ends came to 8 bases. The CDR3 runs 12 residues.

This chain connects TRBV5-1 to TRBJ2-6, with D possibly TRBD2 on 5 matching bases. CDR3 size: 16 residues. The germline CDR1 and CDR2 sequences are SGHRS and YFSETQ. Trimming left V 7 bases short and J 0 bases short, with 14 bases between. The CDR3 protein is CASVGRGPSGANVLTF. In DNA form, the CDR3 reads TGCGCCAGCGTGGGGAGAGGTCCCTCTGGGGCCAACGTCCTGACTTTC.

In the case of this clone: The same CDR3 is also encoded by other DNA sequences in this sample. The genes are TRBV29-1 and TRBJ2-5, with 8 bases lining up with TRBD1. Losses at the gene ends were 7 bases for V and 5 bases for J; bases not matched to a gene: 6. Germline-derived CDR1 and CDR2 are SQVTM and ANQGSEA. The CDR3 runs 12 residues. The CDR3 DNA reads TGCAGCGGACAGGGGCTTGGGGAGACCCAGTACTTC. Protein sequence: CSGQGLGETQYF.

The CDR3, as DNA: TGTGCCAGCAGTCTTACAGGGGGGTTTTTCAATCAGCCCCAGCATTTT. Its protein is CASSLTGGFFNQPQHF. The J gene is TRBJ1-5, the V gene TRBV27; 8 bases are a match to TRBD1. V shed 5 bases and J 3 bases; nucleotides not matched to a gene: 9. The CDR3 has 16 residues. The germline V gene has CDR1 MNHEY and CDR2 SMNVEV (reference sequence).

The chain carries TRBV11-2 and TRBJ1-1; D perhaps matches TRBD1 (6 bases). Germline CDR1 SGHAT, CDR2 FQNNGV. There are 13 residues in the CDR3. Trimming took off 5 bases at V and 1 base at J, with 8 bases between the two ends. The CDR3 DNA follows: TGTGCCAGCAGCCAGGACAGGAACACTGAAGCTTTCTTT. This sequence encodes CASSQDRNTEAFF. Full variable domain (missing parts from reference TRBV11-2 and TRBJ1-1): EAGVAQSPRYKIIEKRQSVAFWCNPISGHATLYWYQQILGQGPKLLIQFQNNGVVDDSQLPKDRFSAERLKGVDSTLKIQPAKLEDSAVYLCASSQDRNTEAFFGQGTRLTVV.

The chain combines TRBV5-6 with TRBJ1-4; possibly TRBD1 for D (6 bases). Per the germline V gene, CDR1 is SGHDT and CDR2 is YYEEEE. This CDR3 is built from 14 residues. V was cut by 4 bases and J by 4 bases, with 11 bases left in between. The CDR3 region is CASSLQGINEKLFF. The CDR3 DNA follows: TGTGCCAGCAGCCTACAGGGAATTAATGAAAAACTGTTTTTT. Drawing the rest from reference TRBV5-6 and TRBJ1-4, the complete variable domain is DAGVTQSPTHLIKTRGQQVTLRCSPKSGHDTVSWYQQALGQGPQFIFQYYEEEERQRGNFPDRFSGHQFPNYSSELNVNALLLGDSALYLCASSLQGINEKLFFGSGTQLSVL.

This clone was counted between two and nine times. In DNA form, the CDR3 reads TGCGCCAGCAGCCCGGGTGACTCCTACAATGAGCAGTTCTTC. This codes for CASSPGDSYNEQFF. This chain links TRBV5-1 with TRBJ2-1; D remains ambiguous. The CDR3 is 14 residues long. The germline gives CDR1 SGHRS, CDR2 YFSETQ. Deletions cut 4 bases from V and 0 bases from J, with 8 bases between.

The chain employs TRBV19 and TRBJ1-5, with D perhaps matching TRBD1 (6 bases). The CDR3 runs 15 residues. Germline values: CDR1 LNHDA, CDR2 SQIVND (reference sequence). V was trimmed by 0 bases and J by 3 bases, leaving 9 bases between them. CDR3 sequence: CASSIEGGHNQPQHF. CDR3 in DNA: TGTGCCAGTAGTATAGAGGGGGGGCACAATCAGCCCCAGCATTTT.

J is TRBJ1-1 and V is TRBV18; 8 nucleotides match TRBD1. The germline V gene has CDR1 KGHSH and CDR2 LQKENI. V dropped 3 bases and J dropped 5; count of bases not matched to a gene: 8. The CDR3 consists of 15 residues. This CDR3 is CASSPVVQGGTEAFF. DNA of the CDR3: TGTGCCAGCTCACCGGTGGTACAGGGGGGAACTGAAGCTTTCTTT.

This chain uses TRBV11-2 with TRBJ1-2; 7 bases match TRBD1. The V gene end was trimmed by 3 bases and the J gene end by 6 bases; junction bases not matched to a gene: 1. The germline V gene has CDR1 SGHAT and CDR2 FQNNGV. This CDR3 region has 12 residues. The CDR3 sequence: CASSLGQHGYTF. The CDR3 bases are TGTGCCAGCAGCTTGGGACAGCATGGCTACACCTTC. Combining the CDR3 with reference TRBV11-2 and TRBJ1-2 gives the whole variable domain EAGVAQSPRYKIIEKRQSVAFWCNPISGHATLYWYQQILGQGPKLLIQFQNNGVVDDSQLPKDRFSAERLKGVDSTLKIQPAKLEDSAVYLCASSLGQHGYTFGSGTRLTVV.